The 2 T cell receptor beta chains below come from one sample, sequenced in a study of beta chain features in type 1 diabetes. General study findings and limits: Shortening of TCRB CDR3s, moderate but significant, appeared in all four CD4+ subsets of Type 1 diabetes patients.

The isolated RNA, all of it, was reverse transcribed, so expressed TCRB transcripts were what got sequenced. Assay: immunoSEQ multiplex PCR; the TCRdb copy retains only in-frame clones and omits some. The profile covers a few hundred thousand clones, with over 8.5% appearing a single time and about 0.64% taken by the ten largest. Their antigen targets remain unknown. The sample was central memory CD4+ T cells from blood. All receptors derive from a man in his thirties or forties with type 1 diabetes.

The V gene is TRBV15, the J gene TRBJ1-2, with D possibly TRBD1 on 6 matching bases. Germline-derived CDR1 and CDR2 are LNHNV and YYDKDF (reference sequence). V gave up 5 bases and J gave up 6 bases, with 13 bases separating them. This CDR3 spans 13 amino acids. The CDR3: CATSLQGQDGYTF. In DNA form, the CDR3 reads TGTGCCACCAGCTTGCAGGGGCAGGATGGCTACACCTTC.

In its sample, this clone was seen a few times. The V gene is TRBV28, the J gene TRBJ2-7; possible D gene TRBD2, 5 bases. V was pared by 2 bases and J by 6 bases, with 17 bases between. CDR1 MDHEN and CDR2 SYDVKM come from the germline V gene. The CDR3 has 15 amino acids. In DNA form, the CDR3 reads TGTGCCAGCAGTTTACCGACGACGGACTCTGGCGAGCAGTACTTC. This codes for CASSLPTTDSGEQYF.